These 13 T cell receptor beta chains came from one sample sequenced in a study of T cell changes during pregnancy in multiple sclerosis. Libraries were prepared by immunoSEQ multiplex PCR; TCRdb keeps only in-frame clonotypes and omits some of them. The sample lists more than 35,000 clones, roughly 89% seen once, with around 0.76% in the top ten. The starting material was CD4+ T cells from peripheral blood mononuclear cells, obtained after pregnancy. The origin of the receptors is a female donor in good health, enrolled as a control in a pregnancy study.

The chain uses TRBV2 and TRBJ2-2; a weak D match, TRBD2 (6 bases). Trimming stripped 4 bases from V and 6 bases from J, with 12 bases between. This CDR3 spans 14 amino acids. Germline CDR1 and CDR2: SNHLY and FYNNEI. The CDR3, as DNA: TGTGCCAGCAGTGGGAGAGGCGGGGCCGGGGAGCTGTTTTTT. Protein: CASSGRGGAGELFF.

The chain couples TRBV7-2 to TRBJ2-3; the D gene is possibly TRBD2 (7 bases). The CDR3 runs 16 residues. The V gene lost 9 bases and the J gene lost 6 bases, with 25 bases spanning the gap. Germline values: CDR1 SGHTA, CDR2 FQGNSA. CDR3 nucleotides: TGTGCCAGTGGGGAGACCGGGGCGGGGGCCTGGGATACGCAGTATTTT. Its protein product is CASGETGAGAWDTQYF.

The CDR3 DNA sequence: TGCGCCAGCAGCTTGGTGCCCCAATCCGGGGACGAGCAGTACTTC. It yields the protein CASSLVPQSGDEQYF. The genes are TRBV5-1 and TRBJ2-7; tentative D call: TRBD2 (5 bases). Trimming removed 0 bases from V and 5 bases from J, with 15 bases in between. The CDR3 totals 15 residues. Germline values: CDR1 SGHRS, CDR2 YFSETQ.

This chain links TRBV5-1 with TRBJ2-3, with 11 nucleotides matching TRBD1. With V trimmed by 3 bases and J by 3 bases, 6 bases remained unmatched. The CDR3 contains 16 residues. Germline CDR1 SGHRS, CDR2 YFSETQ. The CDR3 region is CASSWTGGPRTDTQYF. CDR3 nucleotides: TGCGCCAGCAGCTGGACAGGGGGCCCTCGGACAGATACGCAGTATTTT.

The genes are TRBV6-6 and TRBJ2-7, with 12 bases fitting TRBD1. Germline V gives CDR1 MNHNY, CDR2 SVGAGI (reference sequence). The CDR3 runs 15 residues. V trimming: 5 bases; J trimming: 1 base; junction bases outside the gene matches: 3. The CDR3 loop is CASSGGQGASYEQYF. The CDR3 nucleotides read TGTGCCAGCAGTGGGGGACAGGGGGCTTCCTACGAGCAGTACTTC.

The rearrangement uses TRBV19 and TRBJ1-2, with a tentative D call TRBD1 (6 bases). V lost 6 bases and J lost 2, with 19 bases in between. Germline values: CDR1 LNHDA, CDR2 SQIVND (reference sequence). This CDR3 is 16 amino acids long. This chain's CDR3 is CASRSGTHQRNYGYTF. The CDR3 DNA sequence: TGTGCCAGTAGATCCGGGACACATCAAAGGAACTATGGCTACACCTTC.

The chain is built from TRBV6-1 and TRBJ2-7; 9 bases align to TRBD2. This CDR3 region has 15 residues. The germline CDR1 and CDR2 sequences are MNHNS and SASEGT. V lost 2 bases, J lost 2 bases, and 4 bases stayed unmatched. The CDR3 spells CASSETAGGTYEQYF. CDR3 nucleotides: TGTGCCAGCAGTGAAACGGCGGGAGGGACCTACGAGCAGTACTTC.

The chain is built from TRBV2 and TRBJ1-2, with D tentatively TRBD1 (5 bases). This CDR3 region has 13 residues. Trimming stripped 8 bases from V and 5 bases from J, with 15 bases between. CDR1 is SNHLY and CDR2 is FYNNEI in the germline V gene. In DNA, the CDR3 is TGTGCCAGCGTAGGTCGGGGGAATTATGGCTACACCTTC. Protein: CASVGRGNYGYTF.

V is TRBV20-1 and J is TRBJ2-7; D unresolved. With 1 base removed from V and 3 bases from J, the gap between germline ends came to 4 bases. From germline, CDR1 is DFQATT and CDR2 SNEGSKA (reference sequence). The CDR3 is made up of 11 amino acids. This chain's CDR3 is CSARGGYEQYF. In nucleotides, the CDR3 is TGCAGTGCTAGAGGAGGCTACGAGCAGTACTTC.

CDR3 residues: CASSSPGVGNTIYF. The CDR3 nucleotides read TGTGCCAGCAGCTCGCCGGGGGTGGGAAACACCATATATTTT. The chain carries TRBV7-6 and TRBJ1-3; a weak D match, TRBD1 (5 bases). The ends were cut back, 4 bases at V and 4 bases at J, with 11 bases in the middle. This CDR3 region has 14 residues. Germline V lookup: CDR1 SGHVS, CDR2 FNYEAQ.

The genes are TRBV6-5 and TRBJ2-3, with 7 bases lining up with TRBD1. V shed 6 bases and J 3 bases; nucleotides not matched to a gene: 3. CDR3 length: 13 residues. Looked up from germline, CDR1 is MNHEY and CDR2 is SVGAGI. CDR3 sequence: CASRKTGTDTQYF. CDR3 sequence (DNA): TGTGCCAGCAGAAAGACAGGGACAGATACGCAGTATTTT.

The chain uses TRBV2 and TRBJ2-6; 7 positions match TRBD1. CDR1 and CDR2 from the germline V gene are SNHLY and FYNNEI. The ends lost 5 bases at V and 2 bases at J; junction bases unmatched: 3. The CDR3 is 15 residues long. The CDR3 is CASSYRGAGANVLTF. The CDR3 nucleotides read TGTGCCAGCAGTTACAGGGGAGCTGGGGCCAACGTCCTGACTTTC.

The chain has TRBV7-8 and TRBJ2-3; TRBD1 aligns across 7 bases. CDR1 is SGHVS and CDR2 is FQNEAQ in the germline V gene. The CDR3 spans 15 residues. V gave up 2 bases and J gave up 6 bases; unmatched junction bases: 8. The CDR3 loop reads CASSLSGTVLDTQYF. The CDR3 coding sequence is TGTGCCAGCAGCTTATCCGGGACAGTACTTGATACGCAGTATTTT.